This TCR beta chain was sequenced during a study of T cell repertoires in cytomegalovirus infection. Overall study: Indications of both CMV infection and matching HLA type were provided by public TCR beta signatures.

Study outcomes and limitations: It was HLA-C-restricted CMV-specific TCR beta clonotypes that dominated the response ex vivo. Cumulative frequency (of public TCR beta family members) identified carriers of CMV plus the relevant HLA.

A few counts support this clonotype. As yet, its antigen is unknown. The CDR3 runs to 16 residues. Unmatched junction bases numbered 9, after V lost 4 bases and J lost 0 bases. The germline gives CDR1 GTSNPN, CDR2 SVGIG (reference sequence). MiXCR, run by TCRdb on the reads, gives a single entry per CDR3 protein. The table has tens of thousands of distinct CDR3 sequences, 20% seen once; the top ten hold about 18%. The chain links TRBV30 to TRBJ2-1, with 7 positions matching TRBD2. The clonotype comes from a human donor in good health (CMV status not recorded). Some clones in this sample may be carry-over from other donors' samples. The sequenced material came from PBMCs, sequenced either directly or after in vitro stimulation (not recorded which). The chain's CDR3 is CAWMGGGPSSYNEQFF. The CDR3 DNA sequence: TGTGCCTGGATGGGGGGAGGGCCCTCCTCCTACAATGAGCAGTTCTTC. The whole variable domain, filled in from reference TRBV30 and TRBJ2-1, reads SQTIHQWPATLVQPVGSPLSLECTVEGTSNPNLYWYRQAAGRGLQLLFYSVGIGQISSEVPQNLSASRPQDRQFILSSKKLLLSDSGFYLCAWMGGGPSSYNEQFFGPGTRLTVL.